A selection of T cell receptor beta chains follows, all from one sample in a study of molecular identifiers for immune sequencing clone quantification. TCRdb reprocessed the PCR reads with MiXCR, giving one entry per CDR3 protein. The data hold around 320,000 distinct CDR3 sequences, with roughly 24% observed a single time. The sequencing input was naive CD8+ T cells from blood, with Jurkat cell RNA spiked in. These receptors originate from a human donor in good health. Some libraries in this study had Jurkat cell RNA spiked in. Both conserved end residues are part of each CDR3. Each record gives: J gene, V gene, D gene, clone size, CDR3 DNA, CDR3 protein. D genes are given only for firm matches. The size of a clone is reported for some rows only, either as once, few or many, or as a class for expanded clones.

j_call: TRBJ2-7
v_call: TRBV20-1
d_call: NA
clone_size: NA
cdr3_nt: TGCAGTGTTGGCGAGCAGTACTTC
cdr3_aa: CSVGEQYF

j_call: TRBJ2-1
v_call: TRBV3-1
d_call: NA
clone_size: few
cdr3_nt: TGTGCCAGCAGCCAAGACCCTGACCCCGATTACAATGAGCAGTTCTTC
cdr3_aa: CASSQDPDPDYNEQFF

j_call: TRBJ2-7
v_call: TRBV30
d_call: TRBD1
clone_size: few
cdr3_nt: TGTGCCTGGAGTGTCGATCGACAGGGGTACGAGCAGTACTTC
cdr3_aa: CAWSVDRQGYEQYF

j_call: TRBJ2-7
v_call: TRBV5-6
d_call: NA
clone_size: NA
cdr3_nt: TGTGCCAGCAGCTTGAGGGCCAGTGAAGGCGAGCAGTACTTC
cdr3_aa: CASSLRASEGEQYF

j_call: TRBJ2-1
v_call: TRBV18
d_call: NA
clone_size: few
cdr3_nt: TGTGCCAGCTCAGCGACGCGGGGCCCCTCCTGGGATGAGCAGTTCTTC
cdr3_aa: CASSATRGPSWDEQFF

j_call: TRBJ2-7
v_call: TRBV4-2
d_call: TRBD1
clone_size: NA
cdr3_nt: TGTGCCAGCAGCCAAGATTTGACAGGGCCCGATTACGAGCAGTACTTC
cdr3_aa: CASSQDLTGPDYEQYF

j_call: TRBJ1-4
v_call: TRBV7-8
d_call: NA
clone_size: many
cdr3_nt: TGTGCCAGCAGCTTATGGGACGGTGGAAGTGAAAAACTGTTTTTT
cdr3_aa: CASSLWDGGSEKLFF

j_call: TRBJ1-1
v_call: TRBV10-3
d_call: NA
clone_size: NA
cdr3_nt: TGTGCCATCAGCACAGGGAGCTCTGAAGCTTTCTTT
cdr3_aa: CAISTGSSEAFF

j_call: TRBJ1-4
v_call: TRBV6-5
d_call: NA
clone_size: NA
cdr3_nt: TGTGCCGGCAGCCCTCGGGGGCAGGGAAGAACTAATGAAAAACTGTTTTTT
cdr3_aa: CAGSPRGQGRTNEKLFF

j_call: TRBJ1-2
v_call: TRBV25-1
d_call: NA
clone_size: NA
cdr3_nt: TGTGCCAGCAGTGAAGTAGGCCCCAAAGGCTATGGCTACACCTTC
cdr3_aa: CASSEVGPKGYGYTF

j_call: TRBJ2-1
v_call: TRBV7-9
d_call: NA
clone_size: NA
cdr3_nt: TGTGCCAGCAGCTTAGGCTTGGGATTTTTCAATGAGCAGTTCTTC
cdr3_aa: CASSLGLGFFNEQFF

j_call: TRBJ2-7
v_call: TRBV20-1
d_call: NA
clone_size: NA
cdr3_nt: TGCAGTGCACAACTGCGGGGGACAGCCTCCTACGAGCAGTACTTC
cdr3_aa: CSAQLRGTASYEQYF

j_call: TRBJ1-2
v_call: TRBV12-3/TRBV12-4
d_call: TRBD1
clone_size: many
cdr3_nt: TGTGCCAGCAGCGGACAGGCCCGACCTTCCTATGGCTACACCTTC
cdr3_aa: CASSGQARPSYGYTF

j_call: TRBJ2-3
v_call: TRBV6-2/TRBV6-3
d_call: TRBD1
clone_size: few
cdr3_nt: TGTGCCAGCAGTTACTGGACAGGGTTTGGGCCCACAGATACGCAGTATTTT
cdr3_aa: CASSYWTGFGPTDTQYF

j_call: TRBJ1-2
v_call: TRBV19
d_call: NA
clone_size: few
cdr3_nt: TGTGCCAGTACCGGGAATAACTATGGCTACACCTTC
cdr3_aa: CASTGNNYGYTF

j_call: TRBJ2-3
v_call: TRBV14
d_call: TRBD1
clone_size: many
cdr3_nt: TGTGCCAGCAGCCAAGGACAGGGGTTTTGGACAGATACGCAGTATTTT
cdr3_aa: CASSQGQGFWTDTQYF

j_call: TRBJ1-1
v_call: TRBV10-3
d_call: NA
clone_size: few
cdr3_nt: TGTGCCATCAGTGAGGGTCCCACTGAAGCTTTCTTT
cdr3_aa: CAISEGPTEAFF

j_call: TRBJ2-4
v_call: TRBV6-5
d_call: TRBD2
clone_size: NA
cdr3_nt: TGTGCCAGCAGTTACTCGGCGGGGGGGCCATGGGGAAACATTCAGTACTTC
cdr3_aa: CASSYSAGGPWGNIQYF

j_call: TRBJ1-5
v_call: TRBV19
d_call: NA
clone_size: few
cdr3_nt: TGTGCCAGTAGTAACACGGGACACCTCAATCAGCCCCAGCATTTT
cdr3_aa: CASSNTGHLNQPQHF

j_call: TRBJ2-1
v_call: TRBV7-3
d_call: TRBD2
clone_size: few
cdr3_nt: TGTGCCAGCAGCTTAGGACTAGCGCTTAGCTCCTACAATGAGCAGTTCTTC
cdr3_aa: CASSLGLALSSYNEQFF

j_call: TRBJ2-5
v_call: TRBV7-9
d_call: NA
clone_size: many
cdr3_nt: TGTGCCAGCAGCTTAGGATGGGCAGGCCAAGAGACCCAGTACTTC
cdr3_aa: CASSLGWAGQETQYF

j_call: TRBJ1-1
v_call: TRBV7-9
d_call: NA
clone_size: many
cdr3_nt: TGTGCCAGCAGCCCCCCGCAGGCCCAGTCGGGCACTGAAGCTTTCTTT
cdr3_aa: CASSPPQAQSGTEAFF

j_call: TRBJ2-7
v_call: TRBV30
d_call: NA
clone_size: NA
cdr3_nt: TGTGCCTGGAGTGTCTGGGGAAACGAGCAGTACTTC
cdr3_aa: CAWSVWGNEQYF

j_call: TRBJ2-6
v_call: TRBV10-2
d_call: NA
clone_size: NA
cdr3_nt: TGCGCCAGCAGTGGGGGAGATTCTGGGGCCAACGTCCTGACTTTC
cdr3_aa: CASSGGDSGANVLTF

j_call: TRBJ2-7
v_call: TRBV5-6
d_call: NA
clone_size: few
cdr3_nt: TGTGCCAGCACGGGGGTGCGACATCTCAGCTACGAGCAGTACTTC
cdr3_aa: CASTGVRHLSYEQYF

j_call: TRBJ2-3
v_call: TRBV7-2
d_call: TRBD1
clone_size: many
cdr3_nt: TGTGCCAGCAGCTCCAGGACAGGGGGCGTAACAGATACGCAGTATTTT
cdr3_aa: CASSSRTGGVTDTQYF

j_call: TRBJ2-3
v_call: TRBV29-1
d_call: TRBD2
clone_size: many
cdr3_nt: TGCAGCGTTGAACTGGCTAGCGGGGGAAGCACAGATACGCAGTATTTT
cdr3_aa: CSVELASGGSTDTQYF

j_call: TRBJ1-1
v_call: TRBV2
d_call: NA
clone_size: many
cdr3_nt: TGTGCCAGCAGTGAAGCGCCCGGGGGTCCTGAAGCTTTCTTT
cdr3_aa: CASSEAPGGPEAFF

j_call: TRBJ1-5
v_call: TRBV24-1
d_call: NA
clone_size: NA
cdr3_nt: TGTGCCACCAGTGATGCATTAGCCGATCAGCCCCAGCATTTT
cdr3_aa: CATSDALADQPQHF

j_call: TRBJ1-2
v_call: TRBV4-1
d_call: NA
clone_size: few
cdr3_nt: TGCGCCAGCAGCCAAGAAGTGGGGGCGAACTATGGCTACACCTTC
cdr3_aa: CASSQEVGANYGYTF

j_call: TRBJ2-7
v_call: TRBV20-1
d_call: NA
clone_size: few
cdr3_nt: TGCAGTGCTAGGGCCCGACAGGCCCTCTACTCCTACGAGCAGTACTTC
cdr3_aa: CSARARQALYSYEQYF

j_call: TRBJ1-1
v_call: TRBV20-1
d_call: NA
clone_size: few
cdr3_nt: TGCAGTGCTCCTACCCCAAGGGCCATGAACACTGAAGCTTTCTTT
cdr3_aa: CSAPTPRAMNTEAFF

j_call: TRBJ1-1
v_call: TRBV7-9
d_call: NA
clone_size: NA
cdr3_nt: TGTGCCAGCAGCTCTCGCCCTAATGCGGGGGACACTAAAGCTTTCTTT
cdr3_aa: CASSSRPNAGDTKAFF

j_call: TRBJ2-6
v_call: TRBV20-1
d_call: NA
clone_size: few
cdr3_nt: TGCAGTGCTAGAGATTACCGGGCAGGAATTGCCTCTGGGGCCAACGTCCTGACTTTC
cdr3_aa: CSARDYRAGIASGANVLTF

j_call: TRBJ1-1
v_call: TRBV5-4
d_call: NA
clone_size: many
cdr3_nt: TGTGCCAGCAGCTTGGCTTCCGGGGAGACTTTCTTT
cdr3_aa: CASSLASGETFF

j_call: TRBJ2-2
v_call: TRBV13
d_call: NA
clone_size: few
cdr3_nt: TGTGCCAGCAGCTTTAATCCGACCGGGGAGCTGTTTTTT
cdr3_aa: CASSFNPTGELFF

j_call: TRBJ2-7
v_call: TRBV7-9
d_call: NA
clone_size: NA
cdr3_nt: TGTGCCAGCAGCTCAGTTGGGGAGGTCGAGCAGTACTTC
cdr3_aa: CASSSVGEVEQYF

j_call: TRBJ2-7
v_call: TRBV13
d_call: TRBD2
clone_size: many
cdr3_nt: TGTGCCAGCAGCCAGGGACTATCCTCCTACGAGCAGTACTTC
cdr3_aa: CASSQGLSSYEQYF

j_call: TRBJ2-3
v_call: TRBV9
d_call: TRBD2
clone_size: many
cdr3_nt: TGTGCCAGCAGCCCCCCCCAGGCTAGCGGGGAGCTTAGCACAGATACGCAGTATTTT
cdr3_aa: CASSPPQASGELSTDTQYF

j_call: TRBJ2-7
v_call: TRBV27
d_call: NA
clone_size: few
cdr3_nt: TGTGCCAGCAGTTTAGTTGCGGCCTCCTACGAGCAGTACTTC
cdr3_aa: CASSLVAASYEQYF

j_call: TRBJ2-1
v_call: TRBV12-3/TRBV12-4
d_call: NA
clone_size: few
cdr3_nt: TGTGCCAGCAGTTTCGTCGTCGGAGGGGGCAATGAGCAGTTCTTC
cdr3_aa: CASSFVVGGGNEQFF

j_call: TRBJ1-5
v_call: TRBV2
d_call: NA
clone_size: many
cdr3_nt: TGTGCCAGCAGTGGGGAGGCGACGAGCAATCAGCCCCAGCATTTT
cdr3_aa: CASSGEATSNQPQHF

j_call: TRBJ2-5
v_call: TRBV25-1
d_call: TRBD1
clone_size: NA
cdr3_nt: TGTGCCAGCAGTTTACCGGGACAGAATTACCAAGAGACCCAGTACTTC
cdr3_aa: CASSLPGQNYQETQYF

j_call: TRBJ2-2
v_call: TRBV2
d_call: NA
clone_size: few
cdr3_nt: TGTGCCAGCAGGGCCGGGACGGAAGGCACCGGGGAGCTGTTTTTT
cdr3_aa: CASRAGTEGTGELFF

j_call: TRBJ2-2
v_call: TRBV5-3
d_call: NA
clone_size: NA
cdr3_nt: TGTGCCAGAAGCTTGGTTACAGGGCTGAACACCGGGGAGCTGTTTTTT
cdr3_aa: CARSLVTGLNTGELFF

j_call: TRBJ2-3
v_call: TRBV25-1
d_call: NA
clone_size: few
cdr3_nt: TGTGCCAGCAGGGGCCAGCAGATCACAGATACGCAGTATTTT
cdr3_aa: CASRGQQITDTQYF